This T cell receptor (beta chain) was obtained from a study of blood T cell repertoires in COVID-19. Study overall: Samples taken during acute and convalescent COVID-19 were collected in the United States, Italy and Spain. The analysed material was cDNA or gDNA that came from T cells, B-cell-depleted T cells, or PBMCs.

The V end was cut by 4 bases, the J end by 7 bases, with 14 bases between. This CDR3 is 15 amino acids long. Germline V lookup: CDR1 SNHLY, CDR2 FYNNEI. Sequencing was performed with immunoSEQ multiplex PCR; in TCRdb, only in-frame clones are kept and a portion is missing. The sample consists of 70,000 or so clones, roughly 80% of them appearing once. Sequencing used peripheral blood. The receptor's source is a woman of 80 years or more with acute or convalescent COVID-19. The chain employs TRBV2 and TRBJ1-6, with a possible D match to TRBD1 (5 bases). The CDR3 loop is CASSVGRAENSPLHF. The CDR3 bases are TGTGCCAGCAGTGTTGGCAGGGCCGAGAATTCACCCCTCCACTTT.